These 24 T cell receptor beta chains originate from one sample sequenced in a study of graft-versus-host responses after intestinal transplantation. Their recognized antigens are unknown. Produced via immunoSEQ multiplex PCR; TCRdb's table is partial and in-frame only. The repertoire holds about 86,000 clones, about nine tenths seen once, with around 0.3% in the top ten. The specimen was unstimulated CD4+ T cells sorted from spleen or lymph node cells, collected before transplant. These receptors originate from a human donor who was the organ donor for an intestinal transplant.

This clone was observed a single time. This sequence joins TRBV4-2 and TRBJ2-3; 7 bases fit TRBD2. Germline CDR1 is LGHNA and CDR2 is YNFKEQ. This CDR3 region has 18 residues. Unmatched junction bases numbered 13, after V lost 4 bases and J lost 0 bases. The CDR3 bases are TGTGCCAGCAGCCGACGGCGTACTAGCGCCTTTAGCACAGATACGCAGTATTTT. It codes for CASSRRRTSAFSTDTQYF.

The rearrangement joins TRBV6-1 to TRBJ1-4; D perhaps matches TRBD1 (6 bases). This CDR3 contains 15 residues. Trimming shortened V by 2 bases and J by 0 bases, and 7 bases separated the two germline ends. CDR1 and CDR2 (germline): MNHNS, SASEGT. CDR3 DNA: TGTGCCAGCAGTGAACACAGGGCAACTAATGAAAAACTGTTTTTT. This translates into CASSEHRATNEKLFF.

This rearrangement joins TRBV5-4 to TRBJ1-3; TRBD1 might be the D (5 bases). The V and J ends lost 0 bases and 0 bases respectively, with 10 bases between them. The CDR3 totals 16 residues. CDR1 SGHNT and CDR2 YYREEE come from the germline V gene (reference sequence). CDR3 DNA sequence: TGTGCCAGCAGCTTGGGGGCGGGGGGCTCTGGAAACACCATATATTTT. Translation gives CASSLGAGGSGNTIYF.

J is TRBJ2-7 and V is TRBV7-6; TRBD2 might be the D (6 bases). Germline values: CDR1 SGHVS, CDR2 FNYEAQ. This CDR3 region has 19 residues. With 1 base removed from V and 0 bases from J, the gap between germline ends came to 22 bases. CDR3 nucleotide sequence: TGTGCCAGCAGCTTAGGGGCCGGAAGGGCGGGGAAGAGCTCCTACGAGCAGTACTTC. As protein: CASSLGAGRAGKSSYEQYF.

V gene TRBV18 combines with J gene TRBJ2-5; a weak D match, TRBD1 (5 bases). The ends were cut back, 4 bases at V and 3 bases at J, with 9 bases in the middle. Germline CDR1 and CDR2: KGHSH and LQKENI. The CDR3 extends over 13 amino acids. CDR3 loop: CASSQGQEETQYF. The CDR3 nucleotides read TGTGCCAGCTCACAAGGACAAGAAGAGACCCAGTACTTC.

CDR3 sequence: CASSVGASPIQETQYF. In nucleotides, the CDR3 is TGTGCCAGCAGCGTAGGGGCCAGCCCAATCCAAGAGACCCAGTACTTC. The chain uses TRBV9 and TRBJ2-5; D is unresolved. Germline values: CDR1 SGDLS, CDR2 YYNGEE. Trimming took 0 bases from V and 1 from J, leaving 13 bases between them. CDR3 length: 16 amino acids.

The rearrangement uses TRBV7-2 and TRBJ2-2, with 15 bases lining up with TRBD2. Per germline, CDR1 SGHTA and CDR2 FQGNSA. The V segment lost 4 bases and the J segment 6 bases; nucleotides outside the gene matches: 9. The CDR3 runs 18 residues. CDR3 coding DNA: TGTGCCAGCAGCTCGAGGACTAGCGGGAGGGTGGGAGCCGGGGAGCTGTTTTTT. As protein: CASSSRTSGRVGAGELFF.

The chain has TRBV4-1 and TRBJ2-5, with 8 bases that match TRBD2. CDR1 and CDR2 from the germline V gene are MGHRA and YSYEKL. Trimming took 1 base from V and 4 from J; bases not matched to a gene: 8. The CDR3 is made up of 16 amino acids. In DNA, the CDR3 is TGCGCCAGCAGCCAAGCCGCCGGGGGGGTACGAGAGACCCAGTACTTC. Translation gives CASSQAAGGVRETQYF.

This sequence joins TRBV27 and TRBJ1-5; a weak D match, TRBD1 (6 bases). V lost 3 bases and J 1 base, leaving 7 bases between the germline ends. This CDR3 comprises 14 residues. The germline CDR1 and CDR2 sequences are MNHEY and SMNVEV (reference sequence). The CDR3 loop is CASSLRGSNQPQHF. The CDR3 DNA reads TGTGCCAGCAGTTTGAGGGGGAGCAATCAGCCCCAGCATTTT.

The chain is built from TRBV20-1 and TRBJ1-2; D remains unclear. The CDR3 extends over 10 amino acids. CDR1 and CDR2 from the germline V gene are DFQATT and SNEGSKA (reference sequence). V lost 0 bases to trimming and J lost 8 bases, with 4 bases between them. The CDR3 spells CSARDRGYTF. CDR3 DNA sequence: TGCAGTGCTAGAGATCGGGGCTACACCTTC.

This chain links TRBV5-4 with TRBJ2-5; 9 bases map to TRBD2. Germline V CDR1 and CDR2: SGHNT, YYREEE (reference sequence). V was pared by 4 bases and J by 3 bases, with 7 bases of the junction left unmatched. The CDR3 is made up of 15 amino acids. The CDR3 loop is CASSPTTSGEETQYF. The CDR3 nucleotides read TGTGCCAGCAGCCCGACGACTAGCGGAGAAGAGACCCAGTACTTC. Filled out from reference TRBV5-4 and TRBJ2-5, the complete variable domain reads ETGVTQSPTHLIKTRGQQVTLRCSSQSGHNTVSWYQQALGQGPQFIFQYYREEENGRGNFPPRFSGLQFPNYSSELNVNALELDDSALYLCASSPTTSGEETQYFGPGTRLLVL.

V usage is TRBV2 and J usage is TRBJ2-1, with TRBD1 identical over 7 bases. This CDR3 is 14 amino acids long. Looked up from germline, CDR1 is SNHLY and CDR2 is FYNNEI. V shed 8 bases, J shed 4 bases, and the junction held 8 bases outside the gene matches. The CDR3 sequence is CASRDSLGYNEQFF. In DNA, the CDR3 is TGTGCCAGCCGGGACAGCTTGGGATACAATGAGCAGTTCTTC.

The CDR3 loop reads CASNLRPNGYTF. CDR3 nucleotides: TGTGCCAGCAACCTGAGGCCGAACGGCTACACCTTC. V gene TRBV5-6 combines with J gene TRBJ1-2, with D uncertain. Germline V gene data show CDR1 as SGHDT and CDR2 as YYEEEE. Trimming pared 6 bases from V and 8 bases from J, leaving 14 bases between. This CDR3 has 12 residues. The whole variable domain, filled in from reference TRBV5-6 and TRBJ1-2, reads DAGVTQSPTHLIKTRGQQVTLRCSPKSGHDTVSWYQQALGQGPQFIFQYYEEEERQRGNFPDRFSGHQFPNYSSELNVNALLLGDSALYLCASNLRPNGYTFGSGTRLTVV.

This clone was seen once. J is TRBJ2-7 and V is TRBV7-2; D is undetermined. V lost 2 bases and J lost 3, with 11 bases in between. This CDR3 region has 14 residues. Germline V gives CDR1 SGHTA, CDR2 FQGNSA. The CDR3 region is CASSLWLRSYEQYF. The CDR3 region has the DNA TGTGCCAGCAGCTTATGGCTGCGGAGCTACGAGCAGTACTTC.

The chain couples TRBV28 to TRBJ2-1; TRBD1 aligns across 10 bases. V was pared by 7 bases and J by 7 bases, with 7 bases of the junction left unmatched. The CDR3 length is 14 residues. The germline CDR1 and CDR2 sequences are MDHEN and SYDVKM. The chain's CDR3 is CASKPTGGGNEQFF. Here the CDR3 DNA reads TGTGCCAGCAAACCGACAGGGGGCGGGAATGAGCAGTTCTTC.

V gene TRBV7-9 combines with J gene TRBJ1-3; 7 nucleotides line up with TRBD1. The CDR3 covers 15 residues. Per germline, CDR1 SEHNR and CDR2 FQNEAQ (reference sequence). V gave up 5 bases and J gave up 4 bases; unmatched junction bases: 8. This chain's CDR3 is CASSRTGTAGNTIYF. The DNA of the CDR3 is TGTGCCAGCAGCCGTACCGGGACAGCCGGAAACACCATATATTTT. The complete variable domain, with remaining parts taken from reference TRBV7-9 and TRBJ1-3, reads DTGVSQNPRHKITKRGQNVTFRCDPISEHNRLYWYRQTLGQGPEFLTYFQNEAQLEKSRLLSDRFSAERPKGSFSTLEIQRTEQGDSAMYLCASSRTGTAGNTIYFGEGSWLTVV.

V and J are TRBV19 and TRBJ2-5; TRBD2 aligns across 8 bases. V lost 4 bases, J lost 5 bases, and 18 bases stayed unmatched. Germline V gene sequence: CDR1 LNHDA, CDR2 SQIVND (reference sequence). This CDR3 comprises 18 residues. CDR3 bases: TGTGCCAGTAGTAAGCCCTCTCGAGGTAGCGGGGATCCCGAGACCCAGTACTTC. This codes for CASSKPSRGSGDPETQYF.

This sequence joins TRBV4-1 and TRBJ2-5, with a tentative D call TRBD1 (6 bases). Germline values: CDR1 MGHRA, CDR2 YSYEKL. The CDR3 is 17 residues long. Trimming left V 2 bases short and J 0 bases short, with 16 bases between. This CDR3 reads CASSQSPGTQYQETQYF. CDR3 DNA: TGCGCCAGCAGCCAATCCCCCGGGACACAGTACCAAGAGACCCAGTACTTC.

The V gene is TRBV7-9, the J gene TRBJ1-6; maybe TRBD1 (5 bases). Germline V gene sequence: CDR1 SEHNR, CDR2 FQNEAQ (reference sequence). The CDR3 is 14 residues long. V lost 7 bases, J lost 8 bases, and 15 bases lay in between. CDR3 nucleotides: TGTGCCAGCATACAGGCCAGAGGTGATTCACCCCTCCACTTT. The encoded protein is CASIQARGDSPLHF.

The chain carries TRBV18 and TRBJ1-1; D unclear. Trimming took off 2 bases at V and 1 base at J, with 8 bases between the two ends. CDR3 length: 14 amino acids. The germline gives CDR1 KGHSH, CDR2 LQKENI. The CDR3 nucleotides are TGTGCCAGCTCACCAGAGGCCCGGAACACTGAAGCTTTCTTT. Its translation is CASSPEARNTEAFF.

This clone came up once. V usage is TRBV19 and J usage is TRBJ1-1; D unclear. Germline V gives CDR1 LNHDA, CDR2 SQIVND (reference sequence). Trimming stripped 0 bases from V and 1 base from J, with 12 bases between. CDR3 size: 16 residues. Here the CDR3 reads CASSIDRRVGNTEAFF. Here the CDR3 DNA reads TGTGCCAGTAGTATAGATAGGCGGGTAGGGAACACTGAAGCTTTCTTT.

For the CDR3, the DNA is TGTGCCAGTGACATTACGGGGGGGATAGATACGCAGTATTTT. It is translated as CASDITGGIDTQYF. The rearrangement uses TRBV2 and TRBJ2-3; 8 bases are a match to TRBD2. CDR3 length: 14 residues. Germline CDR1 SNHLY, CDR2 FYNNEI. V gave up 9 bases and J gave up 5 bases; unmatched junction bases: 10.

This chain uses TRBV11-2 with TRBJ2-1; 13 positions agree with TRBD2. The V segment lost 3 bases and the J segment 8 bases; nucleotides outside the gene matches: 13. Germline loops: CDR1 SGHAT, CDR2 FQNNGV. The CDR3 spans 18 residues. CDR3 sequence: CASSFSGGGGLAGDEQFF. Here the CDR3 DNA reads TGTGCCAGCAGCTTCTCGGGAGGGGGAGGACTAGCGGGAGATGAGCAGTTCTTC. The full variable domain, its missing parts supplied by reference TRBV11-2 and TRBJ2-1, is EAGVAQSPRYKIIEKRQSVAFWCNPISGHATLYWYQQILGQGPKLLIQFQNNGVVDDSQLPKDRFSAERLKGVDSTLKIQPAKLEDSAVYLCASSFSGGGGLAGDEQFFGPGTRLTVL.

The gene calls are TRBV19 and TRBJ2-5; 13 bases are a match to TRBD2. Germline V gives CDR1 LNHDA, CDR2 SQIVND (reference sequence). This CDR3 comprises 18 residues. With 3 bases clipped from V and 2 bases from J, the junction kept 9 bases outside the gene matches. CDR3 amino acids: CASSISIWGLAGQETQYF. DNA for the CDR3: TGTGCCAGTAGTATCTCGATTTGGGGACTAGCGGGGCAAGAGACCCAGTACTTC.